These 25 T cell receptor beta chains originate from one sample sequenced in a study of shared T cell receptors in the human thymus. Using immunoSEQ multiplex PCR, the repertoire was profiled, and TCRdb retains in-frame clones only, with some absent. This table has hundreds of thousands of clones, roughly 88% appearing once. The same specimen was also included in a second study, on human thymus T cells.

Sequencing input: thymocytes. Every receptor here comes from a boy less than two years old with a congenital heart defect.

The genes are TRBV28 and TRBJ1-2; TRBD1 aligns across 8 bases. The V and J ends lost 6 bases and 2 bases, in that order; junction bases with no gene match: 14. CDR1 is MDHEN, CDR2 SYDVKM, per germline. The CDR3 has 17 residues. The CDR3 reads CASRTPDRGGENYGYTF. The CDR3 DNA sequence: TGTGCCAGCAGAACACCTGACAGGGGAGGGGAGAACTATGGCTACACCTTC.

The CDR3 reads CASSEALLVNDKNIQYF. CDR3 sequence (DNA): TGTGCCAGCAGCGAAGCGCTACTAGTGAATGACAAAAACATTCAGTACTTC. The chain uses TRBV11-2 and TRBJ2-4; D is possibly TRBD2 (5 bases). V shed 5 bases and J shed 3 bases, with 20 bases lying between them. Germline V CDR1 and CDR2: SGHAT, FQNNGV. The CDR3 is made up of 17 amino acids.

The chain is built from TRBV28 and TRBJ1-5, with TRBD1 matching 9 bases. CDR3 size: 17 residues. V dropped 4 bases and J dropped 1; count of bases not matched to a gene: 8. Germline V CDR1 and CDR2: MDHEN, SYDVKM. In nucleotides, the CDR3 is TGTGCCAGCAGTTCCGGGACAGGGATAGGCAGCAATCAGCCCCAGCATTTT. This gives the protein CASSSGTGIGSNQPQHF.

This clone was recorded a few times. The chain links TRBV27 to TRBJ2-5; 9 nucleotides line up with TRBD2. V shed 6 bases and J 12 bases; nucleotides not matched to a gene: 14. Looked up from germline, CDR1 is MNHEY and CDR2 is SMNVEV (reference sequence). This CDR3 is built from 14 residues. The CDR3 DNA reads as TGTGCCAGCAGCCACGACTGGCGGGAGGGCAGAGAGTACTTC. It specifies CASSHDWREGREYF.

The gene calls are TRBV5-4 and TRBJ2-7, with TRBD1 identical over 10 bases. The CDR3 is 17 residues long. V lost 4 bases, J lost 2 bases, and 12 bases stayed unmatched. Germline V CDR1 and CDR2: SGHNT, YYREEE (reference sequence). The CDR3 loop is CASSPGQGSGKPYEQYF. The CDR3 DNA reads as TGTGCCAGCAGCCCGGGACAGGGGAGTGGGAAACCCTACGAGCAGTACTTC.

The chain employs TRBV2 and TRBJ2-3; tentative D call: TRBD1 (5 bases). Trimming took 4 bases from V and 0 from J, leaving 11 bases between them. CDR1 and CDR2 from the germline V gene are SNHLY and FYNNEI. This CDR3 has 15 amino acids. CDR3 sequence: CASSGSGLSTDTQYF. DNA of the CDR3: TGTGCCAGCAGTGGTTCAGGGTTGAGCACAGATACGCAGTATTTT.

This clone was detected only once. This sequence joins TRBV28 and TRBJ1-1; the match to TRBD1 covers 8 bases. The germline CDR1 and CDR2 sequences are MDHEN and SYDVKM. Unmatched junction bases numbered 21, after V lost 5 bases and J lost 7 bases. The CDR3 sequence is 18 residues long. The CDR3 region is CASSHLWVTGAPKGEAFF. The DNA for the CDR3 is TGTGCCAGCAGTCACTTATGGGTGACAGGGGCTCCGAAGGGTGAAGCTTTCTTT.

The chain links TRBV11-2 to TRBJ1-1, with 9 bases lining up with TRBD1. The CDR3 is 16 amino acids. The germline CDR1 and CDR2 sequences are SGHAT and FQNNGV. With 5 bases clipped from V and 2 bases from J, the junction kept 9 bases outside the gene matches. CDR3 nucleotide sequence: TGTGCCAGCAGCAAACCGGGACAGGGTTACAACACTGAAGCTTTCTTT. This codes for CASSKPGQGYNTEAFF. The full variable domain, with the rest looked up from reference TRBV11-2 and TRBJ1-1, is EAGVAQSPRYKIIEKRQSVAFWCNPISGHATLYWYQQILGQGPKLLIQFQNNGVVDDSQLPKDRFSAERLKGVDSTLKIQPAKLEDSAVYLCASSKPGQGYNTEAFFGQGTRLTVV.

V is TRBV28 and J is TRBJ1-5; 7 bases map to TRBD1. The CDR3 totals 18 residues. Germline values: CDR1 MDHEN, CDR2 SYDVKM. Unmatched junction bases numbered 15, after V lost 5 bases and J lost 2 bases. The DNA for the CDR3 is TGTGCCAGCAGTCCCCACCCCTGGTACAGGGGAGGCAATCAGCCCCAGCATTTT. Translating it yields CASSPHPWYRGGNQPQHF.

DNA for the CDR3: TGTGCCAGCAGCCCTCGGGACAGGAATATCACCATATATTTT. Translation: CASSPRDRNITIYF. The gene calls are TRBV27 and TRBJ1-3; 8 bases are shared with TRBD1. Germline V gene sequence: CDR1 MNHEY, CDR2 SMNVEV (reference sequence). CDR3 length: 14 amino acids. With V trimmed by 6 bases and J by 9 bases, 10 bases remained unmatched.

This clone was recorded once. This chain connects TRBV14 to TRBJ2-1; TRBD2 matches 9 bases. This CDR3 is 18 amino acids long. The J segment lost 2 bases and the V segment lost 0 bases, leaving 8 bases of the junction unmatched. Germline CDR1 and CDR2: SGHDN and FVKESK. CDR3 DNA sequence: TGTGCCAGCAGCCAAGAAGGGGTCTGCGGGAGGGCCTACAATGAGCAGTTCTTC. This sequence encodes CASSQEGVCGRAYNEQFF. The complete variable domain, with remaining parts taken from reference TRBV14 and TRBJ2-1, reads EAGVTQFPSHSVIEKGQTVTLRCDPISGHDNLYWYRRVMGKEIKFLLHFVKESKQDESGMPNNRFLAERTGGTYSTLKVQPAELEDSGVYFCASSQEGVCGRAYNEQFFGPGTRLTVL.

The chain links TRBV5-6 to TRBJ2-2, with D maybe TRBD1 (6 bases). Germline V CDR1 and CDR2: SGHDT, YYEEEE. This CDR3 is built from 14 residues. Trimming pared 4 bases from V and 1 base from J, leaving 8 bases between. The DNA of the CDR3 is TGTGCCAGCAGCCCGGGACAGAACACCGGGGAGCTGTTTTTT. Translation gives CASSPGQNTGELFF.

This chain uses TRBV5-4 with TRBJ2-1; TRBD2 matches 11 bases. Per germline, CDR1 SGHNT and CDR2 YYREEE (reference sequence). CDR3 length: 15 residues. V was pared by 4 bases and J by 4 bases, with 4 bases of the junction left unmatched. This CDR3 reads CASSRGLAEYNEQFF. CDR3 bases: TGTGCCAGCAGCAGGGGACTAGCGGAATACAATGAGCAGTTCTTC.

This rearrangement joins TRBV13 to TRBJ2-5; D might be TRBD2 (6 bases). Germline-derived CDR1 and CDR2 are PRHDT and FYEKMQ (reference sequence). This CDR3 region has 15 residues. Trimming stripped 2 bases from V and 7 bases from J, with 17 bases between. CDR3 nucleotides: TGTGCCAGCAGCTTACTCGCGGGGCTATTTGGGACCCAGTACTTC. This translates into CASSLLAGLFGTQYF. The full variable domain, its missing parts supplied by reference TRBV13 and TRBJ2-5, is AAGVIQSPRHLIKEKRETATLKCYPIPRHDTVYWYQQGPGQDPQFLISFYEKMQSDKGSIPDRFSAQQFSDYHSELNMSSLELGDSALYFCASSLLAGLFGTQYFGPGTRLLVL.

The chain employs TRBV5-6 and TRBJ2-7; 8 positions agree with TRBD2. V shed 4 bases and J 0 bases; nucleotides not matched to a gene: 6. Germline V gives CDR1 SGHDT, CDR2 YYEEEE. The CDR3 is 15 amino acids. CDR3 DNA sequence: TGTGCCAGCAGCGCAGCGGGAGTACTCTCCTACGAGCAGTACTTC. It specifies CASSAAGVLSYEQYF.

CDR3 DNA sequence: TGCAGCGTTCGGGGGTGGTACTCCTACGAGCAGTACTTC. Protein sequence: CSVRGWYSYEQYF. The chain recombines TRBV29-1 with TRBJ2-5, with D possibly matching TRBD2 (6 bases). The J call may be in error: the DNA end matches TRBJ2-7 better. The CDR3 loop spans 13 amino acids. Germline lookup yields CDR1 SQVTM and CDR2 ANQGSEA.

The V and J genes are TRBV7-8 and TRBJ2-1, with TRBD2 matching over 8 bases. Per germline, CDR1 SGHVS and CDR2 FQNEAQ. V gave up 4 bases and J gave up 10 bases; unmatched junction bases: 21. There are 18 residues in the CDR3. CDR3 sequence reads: CASSSGLGISSSPGEQFF. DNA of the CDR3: TGTGCCAGCAGCTCGGGACTAGGGATTAGTTCCTCCCCTGGGGAGCAGTTCTTC.

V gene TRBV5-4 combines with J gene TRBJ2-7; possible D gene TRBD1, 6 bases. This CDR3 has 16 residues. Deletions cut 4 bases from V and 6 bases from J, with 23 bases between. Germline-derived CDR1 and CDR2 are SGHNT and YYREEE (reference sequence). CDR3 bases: TGTGCCAGCAGCCCCACTACCATAACAGGGTACGGCGAGCAGTACTTC. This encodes CASSPTTITGYGEQYF.

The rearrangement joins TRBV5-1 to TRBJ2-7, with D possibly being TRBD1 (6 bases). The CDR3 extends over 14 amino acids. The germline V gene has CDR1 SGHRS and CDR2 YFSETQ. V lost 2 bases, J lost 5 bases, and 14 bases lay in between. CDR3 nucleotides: TGCGCCAGCAGCTTTTCCAGGGGCGCCCACGAGCAGTACTTC. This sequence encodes CASSFSRGAHEQYF.

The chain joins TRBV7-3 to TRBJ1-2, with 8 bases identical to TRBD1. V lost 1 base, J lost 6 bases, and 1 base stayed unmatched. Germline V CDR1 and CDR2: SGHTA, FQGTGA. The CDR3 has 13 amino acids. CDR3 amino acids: CASSLRQGNGYTF. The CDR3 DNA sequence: TGTGCCAGCAGCTTAAGACAGGGGAATGGCTACACCTTC.

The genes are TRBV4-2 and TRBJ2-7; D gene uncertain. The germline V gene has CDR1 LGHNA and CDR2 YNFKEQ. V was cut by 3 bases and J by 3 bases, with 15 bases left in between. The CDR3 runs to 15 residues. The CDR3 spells CASSQAPDWYYEQYF. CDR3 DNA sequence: TGTGCCAGCAGCCAGGCCCCCGACTGGTACTACGAGCAGTACTTC.

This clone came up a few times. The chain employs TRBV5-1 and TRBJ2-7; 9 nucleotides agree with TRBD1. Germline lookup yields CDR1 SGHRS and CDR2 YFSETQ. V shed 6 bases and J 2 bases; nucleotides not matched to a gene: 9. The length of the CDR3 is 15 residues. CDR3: CASTLGQGIPYEQYF. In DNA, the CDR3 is TGCGCCAGCACCCTGGGACAGGGAATCCCCTACGAGCAGTACTTC.

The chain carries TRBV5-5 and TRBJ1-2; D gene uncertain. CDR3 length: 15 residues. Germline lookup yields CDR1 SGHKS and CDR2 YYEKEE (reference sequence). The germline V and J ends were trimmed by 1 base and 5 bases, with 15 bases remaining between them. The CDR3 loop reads CASSLREFREYGYTF. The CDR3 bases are TGTGCCAGCAGCTTGCGGGAGTTTAGGGAATATGGCTACACCTTC.

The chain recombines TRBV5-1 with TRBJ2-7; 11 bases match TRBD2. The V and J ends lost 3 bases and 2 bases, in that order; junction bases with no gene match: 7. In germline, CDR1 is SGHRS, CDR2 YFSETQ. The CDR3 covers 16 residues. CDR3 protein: CASSCPGTSGPYEQYF. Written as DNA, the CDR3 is TGCGCCAGCAGCTGTCCCGGGACTAGCGGACCCTACGAGCAGTACTTC.

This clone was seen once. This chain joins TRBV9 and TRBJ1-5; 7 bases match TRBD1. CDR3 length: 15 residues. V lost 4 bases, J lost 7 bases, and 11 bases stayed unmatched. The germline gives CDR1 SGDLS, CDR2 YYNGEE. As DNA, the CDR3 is TGTGCCAGCAGCCCCGACAGGGTCAGCATCCAGCCCCAGCATTTT. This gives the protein CASSPDRVSIQPQHF.